This is a list of T cell receptor beta chains from one sample in a study of T-cell memory formation after mild COVID-19. TCRdb reanalysed the 5' RACE reads using MiXCR and keeps one entry per CDR3 protein. The sample has tens of thousands of distinct CDR3 sequences; nearly 25% are singletons. The sample comprised PBMCs or a T cell subset sorted from them (not recorded which). The origin of the receptors is a man aged 18 to 35 who had mild COVID-19 (a few samples of this study predate the infection). Cell type and time point are not known. CDR3s include the opening cysteine and the closing phenylalanine or tryptophan. A D gene is named only where the DNA matches it firmly. Expanded clones get a size class; other rows say once, few or many, or leave the size out.

J,D,V,length,size,DNA,CDR3
TRBJ2-3,TRBD2,TRBV25-1,15,few,TGTGCCAGCAGTGTACTAGCGGAGCGCACAGATACGCAGTATTTT,CASSVLAERTDTQYF
TRBJ2-7,NA,TRBV4-1,13,NA,TGCGCCAGCAGCCAAGGTATGAGGGACGAGCAGTACTTC,CASSQGMRDEQYF
TRBJ2-3,NA,TRBV4-3,15,NA,TGCGCCAGCAGCCTCAGGCAGCTCGGCACAGATACGCAGTATTTT,CASSLRQLGTDTQYF
TRBJ1-2,NA,TRBV12-3/TRBV12-4,19,NA,TGTGCCAGCAGTTTTTTCGTCGAGTGGGAGCCCTCGGGGGGAGATGGCTACACCTTC,CASSFFVEWEPSGGDGYTF
TRBJ1-1,NA,TRBV12-5,14,NA,TGTGCTAGTGCTCGGGGTAGGACTAACACTGAAGCTTTCTTT,CASARGRTNTEAFF
TRBJ2-3,NA,TRBV21-1,15,NA,TGTGCCAGGGAACGGGGGGCGCCCGACACAGATACGCAGTATTTT,CARERGAPDTDTQYF
TRBJ1-5,NA,TRBV6-5,15,NA,TGTGCCAGCAGCCGTCGACGAAATAGCAATCAGCCCCAGCATTTT,CASSRRRNSNQPQHF
TRBJ1-5,NA,TRBV6-2/TRBV6-3,12,few,TGTGCCAGCAGTTACCAGGCTCAGCCCCAGCATTTT,CASSYQAQPQHF
TRBJ2-5,NA,TRBV5-6,16,NA,TGTGCCAGCAGCTTGATCAGGGCCCTAGGGGGTGAGACCCAGTACTTC,CASSLIRALGGETQYF
TRBJ2-3,NA,TRBV24-1,14,NA,TGTGCCACCAGTTCAACGGGGGGCACAGATACGCAGTATTTT,CATSSTGGTDTQYF
TRBJ1-1,NA,TRBV4-3,14,NA,TGCGCCAGCAGCCAGACAGGCCAGGGCACTGAAGCTTTCTTT,CASSQTGQGTEAFF
TRBJ2-2,NA,TRBV9,13,NA,TGTGCCAGCAGCGGCCTACGAGCCGGGGAGCTGTTTTTT,CASSGLRAGELFF
TRBJ1-1,NA,TRBV27,16,few,TGTGCCAGCAGTCCGCTCGACCGTCTTGGAAACACTGAAGCTTTCTTT,CASSPLDRLGNTEAFF
TRBJ2-2,NA,TRBV4-1,16,NA,TGCGCCAGCAGCCAAGTTCCGGCAGGGAGCACCGGGGAGCTGTTTTTT,CASSQVPAGSTGELFF
TRBJ2-2,NA,TRBV5-1,15,few,TGCGCCAGCAGCACCTCTGACCCGAACACCGGGGAGCTGTTTTTT,CASSTSDPNTGELFF
TRBJ2-7,NA,TRBV10-3,11,NA,TGTGCCATCAGTGTCGGGTACGAGCAGTACTTC,CAISVGYEQYF
TRBJ1-1,TRBD1,TRBV6-5,15,NA,TGTGCCAGCAGTTTCACCGGGACAGGCGGAACTGAAGCTTTCTTT,CASSFTGTGGTEAFF
TRBJ2-2,TRBD1,TRBV14,18,NA,TGTGCCAGCAGCCAATTTCCGGGACAGGGCGATTCTGGCGGGGAGCTGTTTTTT,CASSQFPGQGDSGGELFF
TRBJ2-1,TRBD2,TRBV7-3,15,NA,TGTGCCAGCAGCTACTCTAGCGGGGTGGTCGGTGAGCAGTTCTTC,CASSYSSGVVGEQFF
TRBJ1-1,NA,TRBV10-2,16,NA,TGCGCCAGCATCAAAGTCGTCGGGGCCCTCGAGCCGACAGCTTTCTTT,CASIKVVGALEPTAFF
TRBJ1-6,NA,TRBV15,18,NA,TGTGCCACCAGCAGAGAGGGACACCTGAGCTCCTATAATTCACCCCTCCACTTT,CATSREGHLSSYNSPLHF
TRBJ1-1,NA,TRBV4-1,15,NA,TGCGCCAGCAGCCCTGCCAGGACACCGAACACTGAAGCTTTCTTT,CASSPARTPNTEAFF